Sequencing of this T cell receptor beta chain was carried out in a study of PD-1 blockade in classical Hodgkin lymphoma. Study-wide context: Intravenous infusions of nivolumab 3 mg/kg reached patients every 2 weeks.

This table comes from immunoSEQ multiplex PCR, and its TCRdb copy is limited to in-frame clones, with some not included. The sample shows 15,000 to 20,000 clones, 70% to 90% of them seen only once. Germline V CDR1 and CDR2: LNHDA, SQIVND (reference sequence). This CDR3 is built from 14 residues. A word on this clone: Its antigen remains unidentified. Germline is not matched at one junction end, which may reflect a read error.

Overall study findings and caveats: With respect to the repertoire differences, their causes, possibly disease activity or prior therapy, remain undefined. Newly diagnosed patients were reported to start with lower TCR diversity than healthy donors.

As for time point: cycle 4 day 1 (C4D1), after more than five weeks of nivolumab. Every patient had relapsed following autologous stem cell transplantation, and cohorts differed in brentuximab vedotin exposure. CD4+ T cells were purified from thawed PBMCs by magnetic negative selection. The chain combines TRBV19 with TRBJ2-5, with D possibly being TRBD1 or TRBD2 (6 bases each). The sample consisted of CD4+ T cells from blood, taken before the fourth cycle of nivolumab. This sequence originates from a human donor with classical Hodgkin lymphoma. The CDR3 DNA follows: TGTGCCAGTAGTCCCCAGACAGGATTGGGGGGCTTGGACTTC. This codes for CASSPQTGLGGLDF.